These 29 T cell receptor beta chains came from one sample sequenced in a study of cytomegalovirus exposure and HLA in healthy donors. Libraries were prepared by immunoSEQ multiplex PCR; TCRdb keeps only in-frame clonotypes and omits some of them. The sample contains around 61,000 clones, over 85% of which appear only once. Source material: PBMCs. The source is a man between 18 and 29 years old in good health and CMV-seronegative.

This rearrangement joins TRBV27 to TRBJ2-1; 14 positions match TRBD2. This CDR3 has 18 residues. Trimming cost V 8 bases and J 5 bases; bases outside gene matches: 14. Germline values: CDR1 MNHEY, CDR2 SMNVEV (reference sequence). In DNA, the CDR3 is TGTGCCAGCTTCCCGGGACTAGCGGGAGAGGACCTCAACAATGAGCAGTTCTTC. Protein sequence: CASFPGLAGEDLNNEQFF.

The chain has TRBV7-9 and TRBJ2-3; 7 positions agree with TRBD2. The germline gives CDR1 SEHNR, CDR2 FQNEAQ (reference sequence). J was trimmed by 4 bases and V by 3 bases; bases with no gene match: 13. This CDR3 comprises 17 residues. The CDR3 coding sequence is TGTGCCAGCAGCTTTTTCAGCGGGACGGGAGGCGCAGATACGCAGTATTTT. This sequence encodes CASSFFSGTGGADTQYF.

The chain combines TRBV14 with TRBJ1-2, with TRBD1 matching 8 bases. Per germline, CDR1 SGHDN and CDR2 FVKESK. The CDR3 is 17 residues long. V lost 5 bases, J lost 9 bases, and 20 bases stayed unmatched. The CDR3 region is CASSAWGRTGTGGRYTF. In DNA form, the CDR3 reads TGTGCCAGCAGCGCTTGGGGAAGGACCGGGACAGGAGGTCGCTACACCTTC.

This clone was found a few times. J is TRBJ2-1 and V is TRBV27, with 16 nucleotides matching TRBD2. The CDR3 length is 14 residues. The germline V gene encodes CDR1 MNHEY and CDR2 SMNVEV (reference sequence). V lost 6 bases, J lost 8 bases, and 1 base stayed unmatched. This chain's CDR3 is CASRGLAGGYEQFF. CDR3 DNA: TGTGCCAGCAGGGGACTAGCGGGAGGGTATGAGCAGTTCTTC.

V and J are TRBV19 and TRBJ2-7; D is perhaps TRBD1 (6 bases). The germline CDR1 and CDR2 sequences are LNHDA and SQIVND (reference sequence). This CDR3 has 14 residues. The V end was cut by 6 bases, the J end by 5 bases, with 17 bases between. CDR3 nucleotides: TGTGCCAGTAGCCTACAGGGTTTCGGGAACGAGCAGTACTTC. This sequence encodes CASSLQGFGNEQYF.

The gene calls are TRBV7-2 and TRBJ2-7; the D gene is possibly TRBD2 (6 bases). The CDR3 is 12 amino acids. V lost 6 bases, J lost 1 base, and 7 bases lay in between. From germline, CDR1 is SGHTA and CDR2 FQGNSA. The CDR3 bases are TGTGCCAGCAGGGGGGGTTCCTACGAGCAGTACTTC. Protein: CASRGGSYEQYF.

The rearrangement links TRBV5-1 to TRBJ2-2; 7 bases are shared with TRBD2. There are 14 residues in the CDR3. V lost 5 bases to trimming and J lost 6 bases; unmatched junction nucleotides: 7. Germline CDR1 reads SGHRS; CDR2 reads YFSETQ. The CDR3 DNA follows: TGCGCCAGCAGGAGCGGGGTAGTCTCCGGGGAGCTGTTTTTT. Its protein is CASRSGVVSGELFF. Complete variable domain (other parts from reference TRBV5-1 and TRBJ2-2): KAGVTQTPRYLIKTRGQQVTLSCSPISGHRSVSWYQQTPGQGLQFLFEYFSETQRNKGNFPGRFSGRQFSNSRSEMNVSTLELGDSALYLCASRSGVVSGELFFGEGSRLTVL.

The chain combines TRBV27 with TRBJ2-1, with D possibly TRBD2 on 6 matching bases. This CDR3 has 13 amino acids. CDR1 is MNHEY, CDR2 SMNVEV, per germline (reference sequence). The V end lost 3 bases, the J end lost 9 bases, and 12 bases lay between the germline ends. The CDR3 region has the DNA TGTGCCAGCAGTTTCCCGGGAGTAGTTGAGCAGTTCTTC. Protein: CASSFPGVVEQFF.

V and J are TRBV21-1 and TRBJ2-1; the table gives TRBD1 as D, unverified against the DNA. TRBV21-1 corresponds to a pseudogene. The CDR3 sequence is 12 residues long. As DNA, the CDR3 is TGTGCCCGCCAAACCCAGGAACATGAGCAGTTCTTC. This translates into CARQTQEHEQFF.

CDR3 in amino acids: CASSKLAGGRYNEQFF. The CDR3 nucleotides are TGTGCCAGCTCGAAACTAGCGGGAGGGAGATACAATGAGCAGTTCTTC. V usage is TRBV18 and J usage is TRBJ2-1, with 13 bases identical to TRBD2. V lost 6 bases, J lost 4 bases, and 6 bases stayed unmatched. Germline lookup yields CDR1 KGHSH and CDR2 LQKENI. This CDR3 region has 16 residues.

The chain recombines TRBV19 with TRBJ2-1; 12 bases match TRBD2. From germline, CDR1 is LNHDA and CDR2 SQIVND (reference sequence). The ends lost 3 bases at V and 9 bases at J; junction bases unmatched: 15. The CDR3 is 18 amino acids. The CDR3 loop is CASSIEGGLAGPGGEQFF. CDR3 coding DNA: TGTGCCAGTAGTATTGAGGGGGGACTAGCGGGCCCGGGGGGTGAGCAGTTCTTC.

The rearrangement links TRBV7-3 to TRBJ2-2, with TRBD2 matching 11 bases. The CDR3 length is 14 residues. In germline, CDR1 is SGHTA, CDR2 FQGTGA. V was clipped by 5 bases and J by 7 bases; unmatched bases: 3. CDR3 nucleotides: TGTGCCAGCAGCGCCGGGACTAGCGGCGGGGAGCTGTTTTTT. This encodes CASSAGTSGGELFF.

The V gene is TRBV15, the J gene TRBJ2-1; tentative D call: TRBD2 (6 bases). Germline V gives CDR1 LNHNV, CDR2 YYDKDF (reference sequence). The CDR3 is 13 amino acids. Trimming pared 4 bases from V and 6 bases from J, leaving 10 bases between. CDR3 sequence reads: CATSIHGGNEQFF. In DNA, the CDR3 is TGTGCCACCAGCATTCACGGGGGCAATGAGCAGTTCTTC.

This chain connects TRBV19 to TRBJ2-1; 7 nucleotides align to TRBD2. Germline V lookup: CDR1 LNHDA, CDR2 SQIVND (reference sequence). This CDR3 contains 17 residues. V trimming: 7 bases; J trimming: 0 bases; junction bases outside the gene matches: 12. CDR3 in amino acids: CASTNGASGSSYNEQFF. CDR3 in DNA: TGTGCCAGTACCAATGGGGCTAGCGGTAGCTCCTACAATGAGCAGTTCTTC.

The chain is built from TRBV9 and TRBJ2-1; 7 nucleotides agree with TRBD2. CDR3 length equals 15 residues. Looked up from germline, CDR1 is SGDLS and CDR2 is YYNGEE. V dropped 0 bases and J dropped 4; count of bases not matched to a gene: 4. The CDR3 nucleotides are TGTGCCAGCAGCGTAGAACCGCGGGAGTACAATGAGCAGTTCTTC. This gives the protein CASSVEPREYNEQFF.

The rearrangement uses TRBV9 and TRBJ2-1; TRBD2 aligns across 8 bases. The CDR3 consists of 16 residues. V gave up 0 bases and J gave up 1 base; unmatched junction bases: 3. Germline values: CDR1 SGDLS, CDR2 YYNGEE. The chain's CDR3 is CASSVGGGGSYNEQFF. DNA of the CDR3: TGTGCCAGCAGCGTAGGGGGCGGGGGGTCCTACAATGAGCAGTTCTTC.

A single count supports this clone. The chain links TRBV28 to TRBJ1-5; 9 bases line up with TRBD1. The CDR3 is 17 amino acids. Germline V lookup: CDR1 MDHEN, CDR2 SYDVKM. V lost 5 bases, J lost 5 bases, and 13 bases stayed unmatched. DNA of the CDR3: TGTGCCAGCAGTGCCCCACGTCGGGACAGGGAGCATCAGCCCCAGCATTTT. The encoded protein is CASSAPRRDREHQPQHF.

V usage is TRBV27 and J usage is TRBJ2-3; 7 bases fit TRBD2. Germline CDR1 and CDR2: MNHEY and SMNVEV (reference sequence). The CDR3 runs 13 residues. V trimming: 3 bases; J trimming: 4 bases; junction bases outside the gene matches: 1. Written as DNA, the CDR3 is TGTGCCAGCAGTTTTGCGGGAGCAGATACGCAGTATTTT. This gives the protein CASSFAGADTQYF.

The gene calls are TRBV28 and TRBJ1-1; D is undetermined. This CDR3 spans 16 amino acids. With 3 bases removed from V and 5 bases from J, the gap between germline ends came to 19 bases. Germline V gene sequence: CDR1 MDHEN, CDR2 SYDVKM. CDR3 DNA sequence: TGTGCCAGCAGTTTTCTTTTCGGTGTCGGGGTGACTGAAGCTTTCTTT. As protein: CASSFLFGVGVTEAFF.

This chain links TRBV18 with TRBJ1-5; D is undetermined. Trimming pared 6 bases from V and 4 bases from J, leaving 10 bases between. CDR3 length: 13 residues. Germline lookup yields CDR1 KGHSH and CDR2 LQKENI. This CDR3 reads CASSPSLNQPQHF. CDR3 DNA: TGTGCCAGCTCCCCTTCTCTGAATCAGCCCCAGCATTTT.

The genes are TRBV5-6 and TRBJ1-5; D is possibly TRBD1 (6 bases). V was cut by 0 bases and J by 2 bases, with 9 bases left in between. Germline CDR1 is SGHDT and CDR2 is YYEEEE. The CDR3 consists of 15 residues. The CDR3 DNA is TGTGCCAGCAGCTTGGCAGGGGACGGCAATCAGCCCCAGCATTTT. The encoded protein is CASSLAGDGNQPQHF.

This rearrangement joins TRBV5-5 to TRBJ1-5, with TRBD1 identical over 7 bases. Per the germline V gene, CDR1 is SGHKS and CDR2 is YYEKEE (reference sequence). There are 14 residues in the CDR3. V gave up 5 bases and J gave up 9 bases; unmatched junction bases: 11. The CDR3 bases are TGTGCCAGCAGGGAAGGGACAGACGCGGCGCCCCAGCATTTT. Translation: CASREGTDAAPQHF. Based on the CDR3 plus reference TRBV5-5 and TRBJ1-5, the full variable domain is DAGVTQSPTHLIKTRGQQVTLRCSPISGHKSVSWYQQVLGQGPQFIFQYYEKEERGRGNFPDRFSARQFPNYSSELNVNALLLGDSALYLCASREGTDAAPQHFGDGTRLSIL.

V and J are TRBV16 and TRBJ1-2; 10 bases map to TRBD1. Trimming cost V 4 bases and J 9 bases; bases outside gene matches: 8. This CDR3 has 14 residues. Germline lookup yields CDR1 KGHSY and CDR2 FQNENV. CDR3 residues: CASSPPGTGDSYTF. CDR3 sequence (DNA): TGTGCCAGCAGCCCTCCCGGGACAGGGGACAGCTACACCTTC.

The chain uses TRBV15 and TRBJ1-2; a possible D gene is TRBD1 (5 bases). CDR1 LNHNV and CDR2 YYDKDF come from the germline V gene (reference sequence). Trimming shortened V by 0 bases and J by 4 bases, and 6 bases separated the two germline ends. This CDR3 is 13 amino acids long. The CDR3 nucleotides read TGTGCCACCAGCAGAGAGGGGGGCTATGGCTACACCTTC. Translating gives CATSREGGYGYTF.

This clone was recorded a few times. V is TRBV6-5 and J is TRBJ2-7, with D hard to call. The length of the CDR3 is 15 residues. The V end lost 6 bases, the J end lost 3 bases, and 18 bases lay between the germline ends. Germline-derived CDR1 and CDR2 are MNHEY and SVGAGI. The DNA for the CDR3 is TGTGCCAGCAGCCCGTTATCTCCCCAGGACTACGAGCAGTACTTC. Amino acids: CASSPLSPQDYEQYF.

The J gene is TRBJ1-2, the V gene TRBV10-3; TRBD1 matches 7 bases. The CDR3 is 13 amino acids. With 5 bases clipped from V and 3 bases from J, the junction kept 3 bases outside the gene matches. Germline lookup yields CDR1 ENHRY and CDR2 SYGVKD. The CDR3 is CAISSGTDYGYTF. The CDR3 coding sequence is TGTGCCATCAGTTCCGGGACAGACTATGGCTACACCTTC.

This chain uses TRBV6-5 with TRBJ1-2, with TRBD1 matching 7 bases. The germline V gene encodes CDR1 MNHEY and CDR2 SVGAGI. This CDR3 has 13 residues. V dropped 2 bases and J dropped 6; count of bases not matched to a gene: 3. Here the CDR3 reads CASSYDRVDGYTF. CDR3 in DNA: TGTGCCAGCAGTTACGACAGGGTCGATGGCTACACCTTC.

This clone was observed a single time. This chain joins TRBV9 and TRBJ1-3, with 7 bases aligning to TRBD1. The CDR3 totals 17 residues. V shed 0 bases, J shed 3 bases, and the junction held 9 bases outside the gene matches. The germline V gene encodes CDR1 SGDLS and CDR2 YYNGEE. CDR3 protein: CASSVGRGGKYGNTIYF. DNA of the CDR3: TGTGCCAGCAGCGTAGGAAGAGGGGGCAAGTATGGAAACACCATATATTTT.

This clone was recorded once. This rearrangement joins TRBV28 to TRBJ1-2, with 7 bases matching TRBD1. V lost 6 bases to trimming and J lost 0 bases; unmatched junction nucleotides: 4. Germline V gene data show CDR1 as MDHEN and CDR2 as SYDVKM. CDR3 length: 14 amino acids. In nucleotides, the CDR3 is TGTGCCAGCAGGGGCGGGACAGCTAACTATGGCTACACCTTC. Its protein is CASRGGTANYGYTF.